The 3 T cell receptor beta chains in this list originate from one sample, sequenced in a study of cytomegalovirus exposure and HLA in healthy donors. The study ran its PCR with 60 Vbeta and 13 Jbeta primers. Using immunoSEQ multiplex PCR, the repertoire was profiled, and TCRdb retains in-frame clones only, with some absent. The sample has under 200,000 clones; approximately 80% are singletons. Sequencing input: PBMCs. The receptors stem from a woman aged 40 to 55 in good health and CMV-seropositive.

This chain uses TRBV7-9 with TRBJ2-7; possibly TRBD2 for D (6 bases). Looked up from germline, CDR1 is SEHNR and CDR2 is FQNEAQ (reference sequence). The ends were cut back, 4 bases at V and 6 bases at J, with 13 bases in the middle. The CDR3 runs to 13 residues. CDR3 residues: CASSSLPGSEQYF. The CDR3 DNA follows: TGTGCCAGCAGCTCTCTACCCGGGAGCGAGCAGTACTTC.

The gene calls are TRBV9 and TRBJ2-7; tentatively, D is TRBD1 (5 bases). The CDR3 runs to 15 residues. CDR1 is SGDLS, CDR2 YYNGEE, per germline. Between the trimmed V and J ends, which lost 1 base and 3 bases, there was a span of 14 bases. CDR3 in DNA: TGTGCCAGCAGCGTAAGTGACAGCTTGCTCTACGAGCAGTACTTC. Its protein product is CASSVSDSLLYEQYF.

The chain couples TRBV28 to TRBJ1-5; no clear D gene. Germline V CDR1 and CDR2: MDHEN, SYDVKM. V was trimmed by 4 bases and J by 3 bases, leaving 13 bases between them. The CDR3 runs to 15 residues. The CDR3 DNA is TGTGCCAGCAGTTCTTACCTTGGCTCCAATCAGCCCCAGCATTTT. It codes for CASSSYLGSNQPQHF.